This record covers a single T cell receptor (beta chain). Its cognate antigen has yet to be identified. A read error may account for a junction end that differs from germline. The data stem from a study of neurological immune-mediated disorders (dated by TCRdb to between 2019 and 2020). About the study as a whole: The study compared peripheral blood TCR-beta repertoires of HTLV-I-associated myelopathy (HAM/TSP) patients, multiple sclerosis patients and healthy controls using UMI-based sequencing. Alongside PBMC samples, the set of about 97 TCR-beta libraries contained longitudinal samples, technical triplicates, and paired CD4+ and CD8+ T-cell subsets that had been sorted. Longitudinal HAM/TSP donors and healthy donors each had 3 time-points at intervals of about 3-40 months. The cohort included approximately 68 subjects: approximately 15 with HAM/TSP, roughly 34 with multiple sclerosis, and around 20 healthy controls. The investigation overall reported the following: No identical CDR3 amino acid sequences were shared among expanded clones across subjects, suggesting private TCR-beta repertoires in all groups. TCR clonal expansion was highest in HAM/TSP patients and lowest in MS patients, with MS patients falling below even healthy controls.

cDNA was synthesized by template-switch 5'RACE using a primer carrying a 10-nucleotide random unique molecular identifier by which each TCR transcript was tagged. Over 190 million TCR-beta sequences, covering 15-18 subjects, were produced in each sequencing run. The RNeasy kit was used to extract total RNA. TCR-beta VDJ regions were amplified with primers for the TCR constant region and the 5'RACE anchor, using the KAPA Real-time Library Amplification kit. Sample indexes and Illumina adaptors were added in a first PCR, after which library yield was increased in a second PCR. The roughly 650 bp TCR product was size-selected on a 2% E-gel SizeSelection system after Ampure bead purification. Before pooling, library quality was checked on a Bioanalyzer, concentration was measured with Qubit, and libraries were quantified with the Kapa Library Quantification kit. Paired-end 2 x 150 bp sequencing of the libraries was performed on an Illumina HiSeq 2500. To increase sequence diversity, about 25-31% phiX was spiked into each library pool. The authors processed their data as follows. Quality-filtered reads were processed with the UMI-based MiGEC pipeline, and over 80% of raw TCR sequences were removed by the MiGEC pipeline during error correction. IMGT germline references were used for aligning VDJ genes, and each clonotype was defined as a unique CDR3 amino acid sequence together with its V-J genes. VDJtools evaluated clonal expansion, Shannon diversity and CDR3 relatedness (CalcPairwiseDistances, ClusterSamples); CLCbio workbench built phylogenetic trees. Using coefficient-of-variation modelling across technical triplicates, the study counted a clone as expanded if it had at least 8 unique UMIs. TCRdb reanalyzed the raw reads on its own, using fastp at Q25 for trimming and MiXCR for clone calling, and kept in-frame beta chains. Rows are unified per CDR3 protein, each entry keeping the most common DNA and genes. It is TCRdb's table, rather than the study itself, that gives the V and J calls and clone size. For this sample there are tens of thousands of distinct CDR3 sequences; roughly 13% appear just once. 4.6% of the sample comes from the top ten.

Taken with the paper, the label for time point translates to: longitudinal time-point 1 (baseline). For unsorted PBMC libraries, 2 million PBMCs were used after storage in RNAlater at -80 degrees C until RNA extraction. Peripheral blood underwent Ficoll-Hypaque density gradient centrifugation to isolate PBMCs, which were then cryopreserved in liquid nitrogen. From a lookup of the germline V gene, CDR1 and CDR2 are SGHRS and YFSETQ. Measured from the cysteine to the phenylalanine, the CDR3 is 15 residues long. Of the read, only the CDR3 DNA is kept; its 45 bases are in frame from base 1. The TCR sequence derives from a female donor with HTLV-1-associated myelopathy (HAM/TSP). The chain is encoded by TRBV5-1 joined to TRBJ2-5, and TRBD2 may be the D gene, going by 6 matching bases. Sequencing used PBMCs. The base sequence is TGCGCCAGCAGCTTGGAGGGACTGGACCAAAAGACCCAGTACTTC. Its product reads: CASSLEGLDQKTQYF. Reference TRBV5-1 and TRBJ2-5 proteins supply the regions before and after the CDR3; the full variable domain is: KAGVTQTPRYLIKTRGQQVTLSCSPISGHRSVSWYQQTPGQGLQFLFEYFSETQRNKGNFPGRFSGRQFSNSRSEMNVSTLELGDSALYLCASSLEGLDQKTQYFGPGTRLLVL.